The TCR beta chain under discussion was sequenced for a study of blood T cell repertoires in COVID-19. Study at large: The cDNA or gDNA used as material had been derived from T cells, B-cell-depleted T cells, or PBMCs.

The CDR3 has 14 amino acids. The germline gives CDR1 LNHDA, CDR2 SQIVND (reference sequence). Trimming pared 4 bases from V and 7 bases from J, leaving 16 bases between. Original data processing: Scientists estimated how many nucleated cells there were by amplifying reference gene primers. The data were produced by immunoSEQ multiplex PCR, yet TCRdb's version contains in-frame clones alone and is incomplete. Clone size and V and J calls were adopted from that table, with D and trimming inferred from the DNA. The data hold some 56,000 clones, with about 86% observed a single time. The sequencing sample was made of peripheral blood. The V call is TRBV19, the J call TRBJ1-1; no clear D gene. The receptor was isolated from a woman aged 60-70 years with COVID-19, enrolled during active disease. CDR3 amino acids: CASSKTPVSGEAFF. CDR3 coding DNA: TGTGCCAGTAGTAAGACCCCCGTGAGCGGTGAAGCTTTCTTT. The full variable domain, completed using reference TRBV19 and TRBJ1-1, is DGGITQSPKYLFRKEGQNVTLSCEQNLNHDAMYWYRQDPGQGLRLIYYSQIVNDFQKGDIAEGYSVSREKKESFPLTVTSAQKNPTAFYLCASSKTPVSGEAFFGQGTRLTVV.